This T cell receptor (beta chain) was captured by sequencing in a study of OX40 agonist ivuxolimab in advanced cancers. Sequencing used immunoSEQ multiplex PCR; TCRdb keeps in-frame clones, though not all of them. Of around 40,000 clones listed, 65% to 90% are singletons. The CDR3 has 15 amino acids. From germline, CDR1 is SGHTA and CDR2 FQGNSA. J gave up 7 bases and V 6 bases, and 8 bases lay outside the gene matches. The rearrangement uses TRBV7-2 and TRBJ2-1; 11 nucleotides match TRBD2. This material consisted of CD4+ or CD8+ T cells sorted from blood, taken in a trial of the OX40 agonist ivuxolimab. This TCR came from an adult with an advanced solid tumor such as melanoma, head and neck, liver or kidney cancer. CDR3 in DNA: TGTGCCAGCAGATATCTAGCGGGAGGCCCGAATGAGCAGTTCTTC. Its translation: CASRYLAGGPNEQFF.